This record covers a single T cell receptor (beta chain). Antigen unknown. This entry comes from a study of cytomegalovirus exposure and HLA in healthy donors. Study overall: The same platform used for the 666 first-cohort repertoires was also used for the 95 to 150 validation repertoires, as a later analysis reported.

Study-wide points: Testing in vitro showed a few CMV-associated chains specific for CMV antigens. Subsequent analysis found a tendency for first-cohort TCR clusters to co-occur within the approximately 130 validation repertoires. It was 164 TCR beta chains that were listed as cytomegalovirus-associated.

Sequencing used immunoSEQ multiplex PCR; TCRdb keeps in-frame clones, though not all of them. The data hold over 100,000 clones, with more than 70% observed a single time. The sequenced sample was PBMCs. The receptor comes from a woman under 30 in good health and CMV-seronegative.

The CDR3 sequence is CASSLGQGAGDTQYF. The CDR3 bases are TGTGCCAGCAGTTTAGGTCAGGGGGCTGGGGATACGCAGTATTTT. The J gene is TRBJ2-3, the V gene TRBV27; TRBD1 matches at 8 bases. This CDR3 is 15 amino acids long. Germline V gene lookup returns CDR1 MNHEY and CDR2 SMNVEV (reference sequence). Germline trimming cut 2 bases from V and 6 bases from J; bases unmatched to any gene: 7.